This T cell receptor beta chain was captured in a study of control samples from healthy donors and cancer patients. Data came from immunoSEQ multiplex PCR; TCRdb stores just in-frame clones and leaves some out. The sample has 150,000 to 200,000 clones; about 90% are singletons. The CDR3 runs to 14 residues. Germline CDR1 is MDHEN and CDR2 is SYDVKM. The V gene lost 3 bases and the J gene lost 8 bases, with 11 bases spanning the gap. Sequenced: blood. J is TRBJ1-6 and V is TRBV28; tentatively, D is TRBD1 (5 bases). The TCR was taken from a young man in good health. The CDR3 DNA reads as TGTGCCAGCAGTTTCGCAGGGAAACATTCACCCCTCCACTTT. Translating it yields CASSFAGKHSPLHF.